The rows below give T cell receptor beta chains drawn from one sample of a study of T cells expressing NK-cell markers. Following a re-call of the 5' RACE reads, TCRdb has one entry per CDR3 protein and lacks DNA. The table for this sample gives 450,000 to 600,000 distinct CDR3 sequences. The sequenced sample was blood T cells: a sorted CD56 or NKG2C T cell subset, CD4+ or CD8+ T cells, or bulk PBMC T cells (not recorded which). The receptor source for this set is a man younger than 30 in good health. The CDR3 runs from the conserved cysteine through the conserved F or W. The order of the fields is J gene, V gene, CDR3 protein.

>TRBJ2-7|TRBV2
CASSEGGSFWEQYF
>TRBJ2-2|TRBV4-2
CASSQEGGNTGELFF
>TRBJ1-5|TRBV15
CATSREGLGSNQPQHF
>TRBJ2-7|TRBV7-8
CASSSLAGERKTYEQYF
>TRBJ2-1|TRBV7-9
CASSLALKFNEQFF
>TRBJ1-1|TRBV12-3/TRBV12-4
CASSRPRGTEAFF
>TRBJ2-5|TRBV20-1
CSARSPWGPSQETQYF
>TRBJ2-3|TRBV29-1
CSADYTDTQYF
>TRBJ2-3|TRBV20-1
CSARSLLAGGSDTQYF
>TRBJ2-1|TRBV7-9
CAIDGNNSSSLYNEQFF
>TRBJ2-2|TRBV20-1
CSAFEAGPGELFF
>TRBJ2-3|TRBV4-1
CASSQDGLAGVPGDTQYF
>TRBJ2-7|TRBV27
CASSFLRGRDEQYF
>TRBJ2-3|TRBV9
CASSAGLWGTDTQYF
>TRBJ2-3|TRBV27
CASSLPLKGRTDTQYF
>TRBJ1-2|TRBV4-3
CASSQDWQGVDYGYTF
>TRBJ2-2|TRBV30
CAWTTGPTGELFF
>TRBJ2-7|TRBV12-3/TRBV12-4
CASTPGPSYEQYF
>TRBJ2-1|TRBV6-2/TRBV6-3
CASSFGTSGSNEQFF
>TRBJ2-7|TRBV10-3
CATVTRTGRTLTYEQYF
>TRBJ2-3|TRBV20-1
CSVSGFSTDTQYF
>TRBJ2-1|TRBV27
CASTTTHLGEQFF
>TRBJ2-3|TRBV7-2
CASSSGTSGFTDTQYF
>TRBJ1-1|TRBV20-1
CSARDSRRGLAFF
>TRBJ2-7|TRBV20-1
CSARDVAGSYEQYF
>TRBJ2-1|TRBV27
CASKPTWDEQFF
>TRBJ2-3|TRBV6-1
CASSPDISGGRASDTQYF
>TRBJ2-7|TRBV7-3
CASSLSRTGGEGSYEQYF
>TRBJ2-1|TRBV27
CASRGRGPLGGNEQFF
>TRBJ2-3|TRBV6-5
CASSSSRDTQYF
>TRBJ2-1|TRBV4-1
CASSQRLAGGFEQFF
>TRBJ2-5|TRBV12-3/TRBV12-4
CASSFSSGLAGGPQKTQYF
>TRBJ1-5|TRBV14
CASSQTDSHNQPQHF
>TRBJ1-1|TRBV7-8
CASSLYLGDTEAFF
>TRBJ2-1|TRBV20-1
CSAKPGLAIIHEQFF
>TRBJ2-7|TRBV12-3/TRBV12-4
CASSLTGKGVGQYF